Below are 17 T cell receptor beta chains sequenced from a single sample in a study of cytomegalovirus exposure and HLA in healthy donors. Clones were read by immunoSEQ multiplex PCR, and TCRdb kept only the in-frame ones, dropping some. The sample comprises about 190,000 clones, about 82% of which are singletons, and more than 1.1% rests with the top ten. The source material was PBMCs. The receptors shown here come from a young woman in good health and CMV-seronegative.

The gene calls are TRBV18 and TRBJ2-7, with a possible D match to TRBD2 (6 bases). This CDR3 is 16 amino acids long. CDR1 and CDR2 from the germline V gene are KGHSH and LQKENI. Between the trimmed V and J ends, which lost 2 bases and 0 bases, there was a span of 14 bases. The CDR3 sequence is CASSPGGLLTSYEQYF. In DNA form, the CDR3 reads TGTGCCAGCTCACCAGGGGGGTTATTAACCTCCTACGAGCAGTACTTC.

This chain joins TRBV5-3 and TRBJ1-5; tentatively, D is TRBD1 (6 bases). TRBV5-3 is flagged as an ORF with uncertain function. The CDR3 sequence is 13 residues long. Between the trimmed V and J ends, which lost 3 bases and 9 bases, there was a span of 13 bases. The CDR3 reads CARSWGPTLPQHF. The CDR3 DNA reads TGTGCCAGAAGCTGGGGGCCTACCTTGCCCCAGCATTTT.

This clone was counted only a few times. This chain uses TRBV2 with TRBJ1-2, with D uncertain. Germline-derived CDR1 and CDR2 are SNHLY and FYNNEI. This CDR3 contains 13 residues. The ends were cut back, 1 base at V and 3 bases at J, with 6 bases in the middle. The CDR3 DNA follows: TGTGCCAGCAGTGAAGGTGGCCACTATGGCTACACCTTC. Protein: CASSEGGHYGYTF. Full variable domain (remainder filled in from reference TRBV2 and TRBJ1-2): EPEVTQTPSHQVTQMGQEVILRCVPISNHLYFYWYRQILGQKVEFLVSFYNNEISEKSEIFDDQFSVERPDGSNFTLKIRSTKLEDSAMYFCASSEGGHYGYTFGSGTRLTVV.

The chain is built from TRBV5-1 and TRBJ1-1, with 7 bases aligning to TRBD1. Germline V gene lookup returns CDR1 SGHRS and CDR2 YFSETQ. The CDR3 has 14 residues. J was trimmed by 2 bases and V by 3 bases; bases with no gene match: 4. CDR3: CASSWGQRNTEAFF. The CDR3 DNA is TGCGCCAGCAGCTGGGGACAGAGAAACACTGAAGCTTTCTTT.

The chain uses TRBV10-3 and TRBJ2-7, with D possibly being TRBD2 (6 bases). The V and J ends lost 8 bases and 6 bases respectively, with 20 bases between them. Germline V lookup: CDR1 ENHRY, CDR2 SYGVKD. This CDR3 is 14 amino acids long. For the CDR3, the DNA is TGTGCCATCTCTTTTTCCGGGAGTAAGCGCGAGCAGTACTTC. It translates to CAISFSGSKREQYF.

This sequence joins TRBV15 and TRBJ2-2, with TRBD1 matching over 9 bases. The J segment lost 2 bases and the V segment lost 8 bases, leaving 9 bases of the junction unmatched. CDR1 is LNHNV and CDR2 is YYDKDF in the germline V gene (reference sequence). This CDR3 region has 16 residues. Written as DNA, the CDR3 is TGTGCCACCCTCGCTACAGGGGGCCTCAACACCGGGGAGCTGTTTTTT. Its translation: CATLATGGLNTGELFF. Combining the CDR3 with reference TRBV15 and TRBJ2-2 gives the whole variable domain DAMVIQNPRYQVTQFGKPVTLSCSQTLNHNVMYWYQQKSSQAPKLLFHYYDKDFNNEADTPDNFQSRRPNTSFCFLDIRSPGLGDTAMYLCATLATGGLNTGELFFGEGSRLTVL.

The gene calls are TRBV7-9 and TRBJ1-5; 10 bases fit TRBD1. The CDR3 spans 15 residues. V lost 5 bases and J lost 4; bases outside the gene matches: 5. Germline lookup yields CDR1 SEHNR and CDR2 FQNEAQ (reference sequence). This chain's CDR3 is CASSEDRGRNQPQHF. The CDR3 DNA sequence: TGTGCCAGCAGCGAAGACAGGGGGCGGAATCAGCCCCAGCATTTT.

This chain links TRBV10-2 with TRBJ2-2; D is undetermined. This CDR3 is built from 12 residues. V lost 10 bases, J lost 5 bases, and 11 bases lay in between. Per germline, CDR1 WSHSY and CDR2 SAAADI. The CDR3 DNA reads TGCGCCATCCGGTACCTAACCGGGGAGCTGTTTTTT. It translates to CAIRYLTGELFF.

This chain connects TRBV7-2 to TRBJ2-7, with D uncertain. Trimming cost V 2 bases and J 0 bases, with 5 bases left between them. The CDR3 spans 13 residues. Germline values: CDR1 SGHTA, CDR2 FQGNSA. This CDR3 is CASSLFYSYEQYF. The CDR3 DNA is TGTGCCAGCAGCTTATTCTACTCCTACGAGCAGTACTTC. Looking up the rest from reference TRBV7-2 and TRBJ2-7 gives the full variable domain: GAGVSQSPSNKVTEKGKDVELRCDPISGHTALYWYRQSLGQGLEFLIYFQGNSAPDKSGLPSDRFSAERTGGSVSTLTIQRTQQEDSAVYLCASSLFYSYEQYFGPGTRLTVT.

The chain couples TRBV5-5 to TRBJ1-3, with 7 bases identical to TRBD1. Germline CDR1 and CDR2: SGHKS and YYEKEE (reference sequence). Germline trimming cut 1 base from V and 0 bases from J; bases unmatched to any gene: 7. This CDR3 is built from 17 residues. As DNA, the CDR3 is TGTGCCAGCAGCTTGAGAGGGGGCCAAGACTCTGGAAACACCATATATTTT. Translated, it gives CASSLRGGQDSGNTIYF.

CDR3 DNA: TGTGCCAGTAGTTTGACGAGACACTCCTACAATGAGCAGTTCTTC. The encoded protein is CASSLTRHSYNEQFF. The chain combines TRBV19 with TRBJ2-1; D ambiguous. Trimming left V 5 bases short and J 0 bases short, with 11 bases between. Germline V CDR1 and CDR2: LNHDA, SQIVND (reference sequence). The CDR3 covers 15 residues.

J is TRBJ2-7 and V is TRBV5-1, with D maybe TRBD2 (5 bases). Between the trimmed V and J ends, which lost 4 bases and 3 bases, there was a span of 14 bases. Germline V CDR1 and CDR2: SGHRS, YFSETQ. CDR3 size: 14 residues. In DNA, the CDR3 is TGCGCCAGCAGCCCGGCTAGCCATGTCTACGAGCAGTACTTC. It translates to CASSPASHVYEQYF.

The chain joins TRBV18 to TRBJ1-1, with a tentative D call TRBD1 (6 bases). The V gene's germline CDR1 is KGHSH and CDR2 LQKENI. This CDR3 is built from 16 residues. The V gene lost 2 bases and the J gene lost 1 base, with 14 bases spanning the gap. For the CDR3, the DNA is TGTGCCAGCTCACCAGCTAACTCGGGACAGAACACTGAAGCTTTCTTT. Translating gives CASSPANSGQNTEAFF.

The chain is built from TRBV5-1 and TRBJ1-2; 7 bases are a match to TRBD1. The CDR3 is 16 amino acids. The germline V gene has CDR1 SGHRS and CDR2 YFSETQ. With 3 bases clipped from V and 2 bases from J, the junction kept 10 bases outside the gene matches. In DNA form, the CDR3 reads TGCGCCAGCAGCTGGGGGCGACAGGGTGTCAACTATGGCTACACCTTC. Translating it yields CASSWGRQGVNYGYTF.

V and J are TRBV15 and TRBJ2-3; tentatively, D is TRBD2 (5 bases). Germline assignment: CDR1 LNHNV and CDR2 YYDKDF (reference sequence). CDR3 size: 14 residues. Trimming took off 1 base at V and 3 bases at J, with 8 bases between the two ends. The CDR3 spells CATSRGRLTDTQYF. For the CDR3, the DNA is TGTGCCACCAGCAGAGGGAGGTTAACAGATACGCAGTATTTT.

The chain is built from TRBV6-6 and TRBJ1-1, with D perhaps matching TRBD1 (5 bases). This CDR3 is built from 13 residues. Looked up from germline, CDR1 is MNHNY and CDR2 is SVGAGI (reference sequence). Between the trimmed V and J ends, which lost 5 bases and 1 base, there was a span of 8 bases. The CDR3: CASSKQENTEAFF. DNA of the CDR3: TGTGCCAGCAGTAAACAGGAGAACACTGAAGCTTTCTTT.

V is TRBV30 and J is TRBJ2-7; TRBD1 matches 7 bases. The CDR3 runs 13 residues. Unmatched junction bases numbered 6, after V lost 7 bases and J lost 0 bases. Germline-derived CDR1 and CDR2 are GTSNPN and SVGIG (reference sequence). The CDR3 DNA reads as TGTGCCTCAAGGGGGCCCTCCTCCTACGAGCAGTACTTC. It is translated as CASRGPSSYEQYF.